This TCR beta chain stems from a study of T cell responses to AZD1222 COVID-19 vaccine. The method was immunoSEQ multiplex PCR; TCRdb's version includes in-frame clones alone and lacks a portion of them. The sample records some 150,000 clones, more than 75% being singletons. General study results and limits: CD4 TCRs associated with vaccination spanned spike, dominating at 160-218 and 743-854. Elevations in Spike-specific TCR breadth and depth followed administration of two AZD1222 doses. Females outnumbered males among donors, who were mostly white British; clonal diversity was possibly underestimated.

About this clone itself: What it binds is unknown.

Analyses pooled second doses at about 4 or about 12 weeks. Specimen: peripheral blood, collected 28 days after the second AZD1222 dose. This sequence originates from an adult who received the AZD1222 COVID-19 vaccine.

The CDR3: CASSITRSSYGYTF. The CDR3 DNA sequence: TGTGCCAGCTCTATTACTCGTTCAAGCTATGGCTACACCTTC. The V and J genes are TRBV6-5 and TRBJ1-2, with D unresolved. The CDR3 consists of 14 residues. Germline V lookup: CDR1 MNHEY, CDR2 SVGAGI. The V end lost 8 bases, the J end lost 4 bases, and 17 bases lay between the germline ends.